The 23 T cell receptor beta chains given below trace back to one sample, sequenced in a study of cytomegalovirus exposure and HLA in healthy donors. PCR used 60 Vbeta primers and 13 Jbeta primers. The method was immunoSEQ multiplex PCR; TCRdb's version includes in-frame clones alone and lacks a portion of them. The sample lists about 94,000 clones; around 76% were seen once. Sequenced: PBMCs. The receptors were gathered from a man between 40 and 49 years old in good health and CMV-seropositive.

For the CDR3, the DNA is TGTGCCAGCAGCTCCTACCGACAGGGAGGAGATACGCAGTATTTT. Encoded protein: CASSSYRQGGDTQYF. The J gene is TRBJ2-3, the V gene TRBV7-2; D is possibly TRBD1 (7 bases). V was pared by 4 bases and J by 5 bases, with 16 bases between. Germline values: CDR1 SGHTA, CDR2 FQGNSA. The CDR3 extends over 15 amino acids.

The chain has TRBV7-9 and TRBJ2-7; TRBD2 matches 8 bases. The trim removed 5 bases at V and 4 bases at J, leaving 10 bases unmatched. This CDR3 region has 15 residues. Germline loops: CDR1 SEHNR, CDR2 FQNEAQ (reference sequence). CDR3 in amino acids: CASSPGGSGAYEQYF. DNA for the CDR3: TGTGCCAGCAGCCCTGGGGGTAGCGGGGCATACGAGCAGTACTTC.

This clone was seen only once. The chain links TRBV9 to TRBJ1-2; 8 nucleotides agree with TRBD1. V lost 4 bases to trimming and J lost 3 bases; unmatched junction nucleotides: 8. Germline CDR1 and CDR2: SGDLS and YYNGEE. There are 15 residues in the CDR3. The CDR3 coding sequence is TGTGCCAGCAGCCCCACGACAGGGGCCTACTATGGCTACACCTTC. The encoded protein is CASSPTTGAYYGYTF.

This clone was picked up one time. The chain links TRBV29-1 to TRBJ1-1, with 7 bases aligning to TRBD1. The CDR3 runs to 14 residues. The J segment lost 0 bases and the V segment lost 6 bases, leaving 7 bases of the junction unmatched. Germline V gene data show CDR1 as SQVTM and CDR2 as ANQGSEA. CDR3 amino acids: CSVSLQGMNTEAFF. CDR3 sequence (DNA): TGCAGCGTCTCACTACAGGGGATGAACACTGAAGCTTTCTTT.

The gene calls are TRBV9 and TRBJ1-6, with D perhaps TRBD1 (6 bases). Trimming shortened V by 3 bases and J by 9 bases, and 10 bases separated the two germline ends. Germline assignment: CDR1 SGDLS and CDR2 YYNGEE. CDR3 size: 13 residues. Written as DNA, the CDR3 is TGTGCCAGCAGCGGAGGGGGTTCTTCACCCCTCCACTTT. Its translation is CASSGGGSSPLHF.

The chain recombines TRBV7-8 with TRBJ1-1; weak D call: TRBD1 (5 bases). CDR3 length: 14 amino acids. Trimming shortened V by 3 bases and J by 5 bases, and 13 bases separated the two germline ends. Germline V gene sequence: CDR1 SGHVS, CDR2 FQNEAQ. CDR3 nucleotides: TGTGCCAGCAGCTTCGGGCGGACACAGACTGAAGCTTTCTTT. It encodes CASSFGRTQTEAFF.

The rearrangement links TRBV19 to TRBJ1-5; 8 positions agree with TRBD1. From germline, CDR1 is LNHDA and CDR2 SQIVND (reference sequence). The CDR3 spans 15 residues. Losses at the gene ends were 2 bases for V and 7 bases for J; bases not matched to a gene: 7. DNA of the CDR3: TGTGCCAGTAGTATAAAGACAGGGGAGGGGCAGCCCCAGCATTTT. Encoded protein: CASSIKTGEGQPQHF.

This clone was observed a single time. The chain joins TRBV5-1 to TRBJ2-7, with 9 bases lining up with TRBD1. The CDR3 sequence is 14 residues long. After removal of 4 bases from V and 4 bases from J, the junction contained 6 bases not matched to a gene. Germline CDR1 SGHRS, CDR2 YFSETQ. The CDR3 spells CASSPTGGGYEQYF. The DNA for the CDR3 is TGCGCCAGCAGCCCGACAGGGGGAGGTTACGAGCAGTACTTC.

The gene calls are TRBV18 and TRBJ2-7; D might be TRBD1 (5 bases). CDR3 length equals 13 residues. Trimming took off 3 bases at V and 4 bases at J, with 10 bases between the two ends. Per the germline V gene, CDR1 is KGHSH and CDR2 is LQKENI. The CDR3 DNA sequence: TGTGCCAGCTCACCGCTAGGGGAATACGAGCAGTACTTC. The encoded protein is CASSPLGEYEQYF. The full variable domain, its missing parts supplied by reference TRBV18 and TRBJ2-7, is NAGVMQNPRHLVRRRGQEARLRCSPMKGHSHVYWYRQLPEEGLKFMVYLQKENIIDESGMPKERFSAEFPKEGPSILRIQQVVRGDSAAYFCASSPLGEYEQYFGPGTRLTVT.

The chain is built from TRBV10-3 and TRBJ1-2; D possibly corresponds to TRBD1 (5 bases). The CDR3 loop spans 14 amino acids. V was cut by 7 bases and J by 2 bases, with 14 bases left in between. The germline CDR1 and CDR2 sequences are ENHRY and SYGVKD. The CDR3 is CAITTGGANYGYTF. CDR3 sequence (DNA): TGTGCCATCACCACAGGTGGGGCCAACTATGGCTACACCTTC.

J is TRBJ1-1 and V is TRBV9; D not resolved. The CDR3 length is 13 residues. CDR1 and CDR2 (germline): SGDLS, YYNGEE. V lost 0 bases to trimming and J lost 6 bases, with 9 bases between them. The CDR3 nucleotides read TGTGCCAGCAGCGTAGCGGGATCCGCTGAAGCTTTCTTT. Protein sequence: CASSVAGSAEAFF.

V is TRBV29-1 and J is TRBJ1-5; D may be TRBD1 (5 bases). The CDR3 is made up of 13 amino acids. V lost 6 bases and J 4 bases, leaving 13 bases between the germline ends. Looked up from germline, CDR1 is SQVTM and CDR2 is ANQGSEA. The DNA of the CDR3 is TGCAGCGTCCTGGGGGGGGGTAATCAGCCCCAGCATTTT. It yields the protein CSVLGGGNQPQHF.

The gene calls are TRBV5-1 and TRBJ2-1; 9 bases agree with TRBD2. The germline gives CDR1 SGHRS, CDR2 YFSETQ. The CDR3 loop spans 18 amino acids. The J segment lost 4 bases and the V segment lost 0 bases, leaving 11 bases of the junction unmatched. In DNA form, the CDR3 reads TGCGCCAGCAGCTTGGGTGTTCGCGGGGGGGTCGGATACAATGAGCAGTTCTTC. Its protein product is CASSLGVRGGVGYNEQFF.

This rearrangement joins TRBV5-1 to TRBJ1-5, with D unclear. Trimming removed 0 bases from V and 7 bases from J, with 11 bases in between. CDR3 length equals 14 residues. Germline V gene lookup returns CDR1 SGHRS and CDR2 YFSETQ. The CDR3 nucleotides read TGCGCCAGCAGCTTGGACGGTCTTCGGCAGCCCCAGCATTTT. This gives the protein CASSLDGLRQPQHF.

CDR3 in amino acids: CASSLGQGGNTEAFF. CDR3 bases: TGTGCCAGCAGCTTGGGTCAGGGGGGGAACACTGAAGCTTTCTTT. This rearrangement joins TRBV5-5 to TRBJ1-1, with 7 bases matching TRBD1. The CDR3 covers 15 residues. Trimming took 0 bases from V and 1 from J; bases not matched to a gene: 3. Germline V gene sequence: CDR1 SGHKS, CDR2 YYEKEE (reference sequence).

This clone was recorded once. The chain combines TRBV11-2 with TRBJ2-6; the D gene is possibly TRBD1 (6 bases). Deletions cut 5 bases from V and 0 bases from J, with 17 bases between. Per germline, CDR1 SGHAT and CDR2 FQNNGV. This CDR3 contains 18 residues. CDR3: CASSQPGHLSSGANVLTF. CDR3 coding DNA: TGTGCCAGCAGCCAACCGGGACACCTCAGCTCTGGGGCCAACGTCCTGACTTTC. The variable domain in full, completed from reference TRBV11-2 and TRBJ2-6, reads EAGVAQSPRYKIIEKRQSVAFWCNPISGHATLYWYQQILGQGPKLLIQFQNNGVVDDSQLPKDRFSAERLKGVDSTLKIQPAKLEDSAVYLCASSQPGHLSSGANVLTFGAGSRLTVL.

V usage is TRBV18 and J usage is TRBJ2-6; 9 bases are a match to TRBD1. This CDR3 comprises 17 residues. The germline CDR1 and CDR2 sequences are KGHSH and LQKENI. J lost 2 bases, V lost 3 bases, and 5 bases had no gene match. CDR3 sequence reads: CASSPRTGDTGANVLTF. CDR3 in DNA: TGTGCCAGCTCACCTCGGACAGGGGACACTGGGGCCAACGTCCTGACTTTC. Filled out from reference TRBV18 and TRBJ2-6, the complete variable domain reads NAGVMQNPRHLVRRRGQEARLRCSPMKGHSHVYWYRQLPEEGLKFMVYLQKENIIDESGMPKERFSAEFPKEGPSILRIQQVVRGDSAAYFCASSPRTGDTGANVLTFGAGSRLTVL.

The rearrangement links TRBV7-8 to TRBJ1-1; D is possibly TRBD1 (5 bases). The ends were cut back, 1 base at V and 8 bases at J, with 8 bases in the middle. The CDR3 extends over 12 amino acids. Germline assignment: CDR1 SGHVS and CDR2 FQNEAQ. CDR3 sequence: CASSLGQLEAFF. CDR3 in DNA: TGTGCCAGCAGCTTAGGACAGCTAGAAGCTTTCTTT.

This chain's CDR3 is CASSLLASRAAEPQHF. The DNA for the CDR3 is TGTGCCAGCAGCCTCCTTGCCTCCAGGGCTGCGGAACCCCAGCATTTT. V usage is TRBV5-6 and J usage is TRBJ1-5, with a possible D match to TRBD1 (5 bases). The CDR3 sequence is 16 residues long. The V end was cut by 4 bases, the J end by 10 bases, with 24 bases between. The germline CDR1 and CDR2 sequences are SGHDT and YYEEEE.

The chain joins TRBV25-1 to TRBJ2-1; the D gene is possibly TRBD1 (5 bases). Germline CDR1 is MGHDK and CDR2 is SYGVNS. V was clipped by 5 bases and J by 6 bases, with 11 bases between them. This CDR3 comprises 13 residues. The CDR3 nucleotides read TGTGCCAGCAGTTCACCAGGGTTCAATGAGCAGTTCTTC. Its translation: CASSSPGFNEQFF.

V usage is TRBV5-4 and J usage is TRBJ2-5; D may be TRBD2 (6 bases). This CDR3 contains 14 residues. Between the trimmed V and J ends, which lost 4 bases and 2 bases, there was a span of 12 bases. CDR1 is SGHNT and CDR2 is YYREEE in the germline V gene (reference sequence). CDR3 coding DNA: TGTGCCAGCAGCGGCAAGGGACTGCAAGAGACCCAGTACTTC. Protein product: CASSGKGLQETQYF. Complete variable domain (other parts from reference TRBV5-4 and TRBJ2-5): ETGVTQSPTHLIKTRGQQVTLRCSSQSGHNTVSWYQQALGQGPQFIFQYYREEENGRGNFPPRFSGLQFPNYSSELNVNALELDDSALYLCASSGKGLQETQYFGPGTRLLVL.

This chain connects TRBV19 to TRBJ1-5; 7 nucleotides match TRBD1. Trimming cost V 2 bases and J 6 bases; bases outside gene matches: 7. The CDR3 is 15 residues long. Germline V gene sequence: CDR1 LNHDA, CDR2 SQIVND (reference sequence). DNA for the CDR3: TGTGCCAGTAGTATACCCCACACAGGGGTTCAGCCCCAGCATTTT. Its translation: CASSIPHTGVQPQHF.

The chain couples TRBV6-5 to TRBJ1-2; the D gene is possibly TRBD1 (5 bases). Trimming left V 3 bases short and J 4 bases short, with 9 bases between. The CDR3 has 13 residues. Germline CDR1 is MNHEY and CDR2 is SVGAGI. CDR3 sequence: CASSYGGTYGYTF. The CDR3 DNA is TGTGCCAGCAGTTATGGAGGGACCTATGGCTACACCTTC.